The sequence of this T cell receptor (beta chain) was determined in a study of blood T cell repertoires in COVID-19. The overall study: Collection of acute and convalescent COVID-19 samples took place in the United States, Italy and Spain. From T cells, B-cell-depleted T cells, or PBMCs came the material, which was cDNA or gDNA.

The CDR3 has 14 residues. Germline CDR1 SGHKS, CDR2 YYEKEE (reference sequence). Germline trimming cut 4 bases from V and 5 bases from J; bases unmatched to any gene: 8. Authors' analysis steps: Estimation of nucleated cell counts relied on the amplification of reference gene primers. Sequenced by immunoSEQ multiplex PCR; TCRdb stores in-frame clones only, minus some. The V and J calls and clone size were taken over from that table, and D and trimming were inferred from the DNA. The table has around 450,000 clones, around 89% seen once. The V and J genes are TRBV5-5 and TRBJ1-2; 7 positions agree with TRBD1. This TCR was recovered from a woman in her 30s with acute or convalescent COVID-19. Sequenced input: peripheral blood. The CDR3 DNA follows: TGTGCCAGCAGCCAGGGACAGTCTGGGTATGGCTACACCTTC. Its protein is CASSQGQSGYGYTF.